Shown below are 28 T cell receptor beta chains from a single sample sequenced in a study of cytomegalovirus exposure and HLA in healthy donors. This PCR relied on a set of 60 Vbeta primers and 13 Jbeta primers. Sequencing used immunoSEQ multiplex PCR; TCRdb keeps in-frame clones, though not all of them. In total, the table holds around 200,000 clones. The sample comprised PBMCs. All receptors derive from a woman aged 25 to 39 in good health and CMV-seropositive.

The gene calls are TRBV6-1 and TRBJ1-3; D ambiguous. V lost 1 base and J lost 0, with 10 bases in between. The CDR3 is made up of 16 amino acids. Germline CDR1 is MNHNS and CDR2 is SASEGT. This CDR3 is CASSEVPSGSGNTIYF. As DNA, the CDR3 is TGTGCCAGCAGTGAAGTTCCCTCAGGCTCTGGAAACACCATATATTTT.

V gene TRBV9 combines with J gene TRBJ2-7; TRBD2 might be the D (6 bases). Between the trimmed V and J ends, which lost 4 bases and 4 bases, there was a span of 18 bases. The CDR3 totals 15 residues. Germline CDR1 reads SGDLS; CDR2 reads YYNGEE. CDR3 residues: CASSPHPGEPYEQYF. CDR3 nucleotides: TGTGCCAGCAGCCCCCACCCGGGAGAGCCTTACGAGCAGTACTTC.

The rearrangement uses TRBV28 and TRBJ2-5, with 13 nucleotides matching TRBD2. Looked up from germline, CDR1 is MDHEN and CDR2 is SYDVKM. Trimming took 5 bases from V and 2 from J; bases not matched to a gene: 20. The CDR3 is made up of 21 amino acids. CDR3 DNA: TGTGCCAGCAGTCCCAACCCACTAGCGGGAGGGGGCTCGGTAAAACAAGAGACCCAGTACTTC. This encodes CASSPNPLAGGGSVKQETQYF.

The V gene is TRBV7-7, the J gene TRBJ2-5; perhaps TRBD2 as D (6 bases). V lost 5 bases to trimming and J lost 2 bases, with 12 bases between them. Germline values: CDR1 SSHAT, CDR2 FNYEAQ (reference sequence). CDR3 length: 14 amino acids. CDR3 residues: CASSPTSLQETQYF. CDR3 DNA: TGTGCCAGCAGCCCCACTAGCTTACAAGAGACCCAGTACTTC.

The chain has TRBV28 and TRBJ2-7; TRBD2 agrees at 12 bases. Unmatched junction bases numbered 5, after V lost 7 bases and J lost 1 base. Looked up from germline, CDR1 is MDHEN and CDR2 is SYDVKM. CDR3 length equals 15 residues. The CDR3 sequence: CASTRGTSGSYEQYF. For the CDR3, the DNA is TGTGCCAGCACCCGAGGGACTAGCGGGTCCTACGAGCAGTACTTC. Variable domain in full (rest from reference TRBV28 and TRBJ2-7): DVKVTQSSRYLVKRTGEKVFLECVQDMDHENMFWYRQDPGLGLRLIYFSYDVKMKEKGDIPEGYSVSREKKERFSLILESASTNQTSMYLCASTRGTSGSYEQYFGPGTRLTVT.

The chain combines TRBV11-2 with TRBJ2-7; TRBD1 matches 8 bases. The V gene's germline CDR1 is SGHAT and CDR2 FQNNGV. V lost 5 bases, J lost 2 bases, and 5 bases stayed unmatched. The CDR3 loop spans 14 amino acids. The CDR3 here is CASSGRDRTYEQYF. The CDR3 DNA follows: TGTGCCAGCAGCGGCCGGGACAGGACCTACGAGCAGTACTTC.

The gene calls are TRBV6-5 and TRBJ1-1; TRBD1 might be the D (5 bases). V lost 10 bases, J lost 4 bases, and 13 bases lay in between. The germline CDR1 and CDR2 sequences are MNHEY and SVGAGI. The CDR3 covers 12 residues. The CDR3 reads CATLGGGTEAFF. In DNA form, the CDR3 reads TGTGCCACCCTGGGGGGGGGCACTGAAGCTTTCTTT.

The chain employs TRBV27 and TRBJ2-1; tentatively, D is TRBD2 (6 bases). Germline CDR1 and CDR2: MNHEY and SMNVEV (reference sequence). There are 13 residues in the CDR3. V lost 5 bases to trimming and J lost 9 bases, with 14 bases between them. CDR3 residues: CASSPAGRGEQFF. The CDR3 DNA sequence: TGTGCCAGCAGTCCCGCGGGACGGGGTGAGCAGTTCTTC.

This chain joins TRBV5-1 and TRBJ2-3; possibly TRBD1 for D (6 bases). The V gene lost 4 bases and the J gene lost 2 bases, with 14 bases spanning the gap. CDR1 SGHRS and CDR2 YFSETQ come from the germline V gene. This CDR3 is built from 15 residues. The CDR3 nucleotides read TGCGCCAGCAGCGCCGGGACACTTTTCACAGATACGCAGTATTTT. It yields the protein CASSAGTLFTDTQYF.

V usage is TRBV27 and J usage is TRBJ1-2; D is ambiguous. Germline CDR1 and CDR2: MNHEY and SMNVEV (reference sequence). The CDR3 is made up of 14 amino acids. The V end was cut by 5 bases, the J end by 7 bases, with 17 bases between. CDR3: CASSPIRESSGYTF. DNA of the CDR3: TGTGCCAGCAGTCCCATACGGGAGAGTTCTGGCTACACCTTC.

The chain is built from TRBV7-2 and TRBJ2-7; D unresolved. The CDR3 runs to 15 residues. Trimming cost V 1 base and J 0 bases, with 10 bases left between them. Germline V gene data show CDR1 as SGHTA and CDR2 as FQGNSA. The CDR3 loop reads CASSLGSRNSYEQYF. The CDR3 nucleotides are TGTGCCAGCAGCTTAGGCTCCAGAAACTCCTACGAGCAGTACTTC. The full variable domain, completed using reference TRBV7-2 and TRBJ2-7, is GAGVSQSPSNKVTEKGKDVELRCDPISGHTALYWYRQSLGQGLEFLIYFQGNSAPDKSGLPSDRFSAERTGGSVSTLTIQRTQQEDSAVYLCASSLGSRNSYEQYFGPGTRLTVT.

The chain employs TRBV9 and TRBJ1-1, with unresolved D. V dropped 5 bases and J dropped 4 bases, with 12 bases sitting between them. The germline V gene has CDR1 SGDLS and CDR2 YYNGEE. The CDR3 has 13 amino acids. The CDR3: CASRNGLFTEAFF. The CDR3 DNA reads TGTGCCAGCAGGAATGGGCTTTTCACTGAAGCTTTCTTT.

The CDR3 is CAWSYSGANTEAFF. In nucleotides, the CDR3 is TGTGCCTGGAGTTACTCAGGGGCAAACACTGAAGCTTTCTTT. The J gene is TRBJ1-1, the V gene TRBV30, with D possibly being TRBD1 (6 bases). The CDR3 spans 14 residues. Germline loops: CDR1 GTSNPN, CDR2 SVGIG (reference sequence). V shed 2 bases and J shed 2 bases, with 12 bases lying between them.

This sequence joins TRBV27 and TRBJ2-3, with a possible D match to TRBD2 (5 bases). The CDR3 contains 15 residues. Germline values: CDR1 MNHEY, CDR2 SMNVEV (reference sequence). Trimming removed 2 bases at V and 9 bases at J, with 18 bases between. The CDR3 here is CASSLRQRNKETQYF. DNA for the CDR3: TGTGCCAGCAGTTTAAGGCAGCGGAACAAGGAGACGCAGTATTTT.

The gene calls are TRBV28 and TRBJ2-5; tentative D call: TRBD1 (6 bases). In germline, CDR1 is MDHEN, CDR2 SYDVKM. V gave up 6 bases and J gave up 5 bases, with 16 bases separating them. This CDR3 spans 14 amino acids. The CDR3 region has the DNA TGTGCCAGCAGCACCGCAGGGGCTGCGGAGACCCAGTACTTC. Translating it yields CASSTAGAAETQYF.

The chain is built from TRBV4-1 and TRBJ2-1; 13 bases line up with TRBD2. The CDR3 sequence is 16 residues long. With V trimmed by 0 bases and J by 6 bases, 2 bases remained unmatched. Germline V gene sequence: CDR1 MGHRA, CDR2 YSYEKL. CDR3 sequence: CASSQEGTSGVNEQFF. The CDR3 nucleotides are TGCGCCAGCAGCCAAGAGGGGACTAGCGGGGTCAATGAGCAGTTCTTC.

The rearrangement links TRBV18 to TRBJ2-4, with no clear D. CDR1 is KGHSH and CDR2 is LQKENI in the germline V gene. V was pared by 0 bases and J by 5 bases, with 11 bases between. The length of the CDR3 is 15 residues. The CDR3 DNA follows: TGTGCCAGCTCACCACCGATACAGCCCCAAAACATTCAGTACTTC. Its translation: CASSPPIQPQNIQYF. The variable domain in full, with the rest retrieved from reference TRBV18 and TRBJ2-4, is NAGVMQNPRHLVRRRGQEARLRCSPMKGHSHVYWYRQLPEEGLKFMVYLQKENIIDESGMPKERFSAEFPKEGPSILRIQQVVRGDSAAYFCASSPPIQPQNIQYFGAGTRLSVL.

The CDR3 DNA is TGTGCCTCGCAGTATGACAGGAACACTGAAGCTTTCTTT. Amino acid sequence: CASQYDRNTEAFF. The chain carries TRBV6-1 and TRBJ1-1; the D gene is possibly TRBD1 (5 bases). The germline gives CDR1 MNHNS, CDR2 SASEGT. With 11 bases removed from V and 1 base from J, the gap between germline ends came to 14 bases. This CDR3 region has 13 residues.

The V and J genes are TRBV7-2 and TRBJ1-6, with TRBD1 matching over 9 bases. Germline lookup yields CDR1 SGHTA and CDR2 FQGNSA. The CDR3 has 15 amino acids. J lost 8 bases, V lost 4 bases, and 6 bases had no gene match. CDR3 bases: TGTGCCAGCAGCTCCCTAGGGACAGGGCATTCACCCCTCCACTTT. Protein: CASSSLGTGHSPLHF.

The genes are TRBV5-1 and TRBJ1-2, with 8 bases aligning to TRBD1. CDR1 is SGHRS, CDR2 YFSETQ, per germline. CDR3 length: 15 amino acids. J was trimmed by 7 bases and V by 5 bases; bases with no gene match: 13. DNA of the CDR3: TGCGCCAGCAGAACGACCTCGACAGGGGTCGTTGGCTACACCTTC. This gives the protein CASRTTSTGVVGYTF.

This sequence joins TRBV29-1 and TRBJ2-5; D might be TRBD1 (6 bases). Germline V gene lookup returns CDR1 SQVTM and CDR2 ANQGSEA. The germline V and J ends were trimmed by 6 bases and 5 bases, with 19 bases remaining between them. The CDR3 contains 14 residues. Written as DNA, the CDR3 is TGCAGCGTCGACGGCAGGGGTGGGTGGGAGACCCAGTACTTC. Amino acids: CSVDGRGGWETQYF. Drawing the rest from reference TRBV29-1 and TRBJ2-5, the complete variable domain is SAVISQKPSRDICQRGTSLTIQCQVDSQVTMMFWYRQQPGQSLTLIATANQGSEATYESGFVIDKFPISRPNLTFSTLTVSNMSPEDSSIYLCSVDGRGGWETQYFGPGTRLLVL.

The V and J genes are TRBV2 and TRBJ2-7; possible D gene TRBD2, 6 bases. The V gene's germline CDR1 is SNHLY and CDR2 FYNNEI. V was shortened by 6 bases and J by 5 bases, with 20 bases between the two germline ends. The CDR3 contains 15 residues. DNA of the CDR3: TGTGCCAGCAGCTTTCGCGGGGTTGGTTTAGACGAGCAGTACTTC. It codes for CASSFRGVGLDEQYF. Complete variable domain (other parts from reference TRBV2 and TRBJ2-7): EPEVTQTPSHQVTQMGQEVILRCVPISNHLYFYWYRQILGQKVEFLVSFYNNEISEKSEIFDDQFSVERPDGSNFTLKIRSTKLEDSAMYFCASSFRGVGLDEQYFGPGTRLTVT.

This chain connects TRBV2 to TRBJ2-7; no clear D gene. The V and J ends lost 3 bases and 0 bases respectively, with 6 bases between them. The germline V gene has CDR1 SNHLY and CDR2 FYNNEI. The CDR3 consists of 13 residues. The chain's CDR3 is CASSDPNSYEQYF. The CDR3 DNA is TGTGCCAGCAGTGATCCCAACTCCTACGAGCAGTACTTC.

V is TRBV7-2 and J is TRBJ2-7; D not certain. Germline V CDR1 and CDR2: SGHTA, FQGNSA. The germline V and J ends were trimmed by 5 bases and 9 bases, with 14 bases remaining between them. The CDR3 sequence is 12 residues long. The DNA of the CDR3 is TGTGCCAGCAGCCCCTACCCTCCGAGGCAGTACTTC. This codes for CASSPYPPRQYF.

The V call is TRBV5-6, the J call TRBJ2-7, with D possibly matching TRBD2 (6 bases). The CDR3 has 16 amino acids. With 4 bases removed from V and 3 bases from J, the gap between germline ends came to 20 bases. In germline, CDR1 is SGHDT, CDR2 YYEEEE. This CDR3 reads CASSPVGTAEFYEQYF. The DNA of the CDR3 is TGTGCCAGCAGCCCTGTGGGGACTGCCGAATTCTACGAGCAGTACTTC.

V usage is TRBV7-9 and J usage is TRBJ2-5, with D possibly matching TRBD1 (5 bases). Germline CDR1 SEHNR, CDR2 FQNEAQ (reference sequence). Trimming cost V 1 base and J 1 base, with 7 bases left between them. The CDR3 runs to 14 residues. CDR3 sequence (DNA): TGTGCCAGCAGCTTAGTAGGGGTCCAAGAGACCCAGTACTTC. Encoded protein: CASSLVGVQETQYF.

J is TRBJ2-7 and V is TRBV10-1; D possibly corresponds to TRBD2 (7 bases). This CDR3 is built from 16 residues. Germline CDR1 reads WNHNN; CDR2 reads SYGVQD (reference sequence). Deletions cut 4 bases from V and 2 bases from J, with 18 bases between. The chain's CDR3 is CASSVGGPTTPYEQYF. As DNA, the CDR3 is TGCGCCAGCAGTGTGGGGGGGCCCACCACCCCCTACGAGCAGTACTTC.

The CDR3 protein is CASSGPITDTQYF. The CDR3 coding sequence is TGTGCCAGTAGTGGCCCGATCACAGATACGCAGTATTTT. The chain recombines TRBV19 with TRBJ2-3, with unresolved D. The V gene lost 5 bases and the J gene lost 2 bases, with 8 bases spanning the gap. Germline V gene lookup returns CDR1 LNHDA and CDR2 SQIVND (reference sequence). The CDR3 is made up of 13 amino acids.